Below, one TCR beta chain is given with its context. Its antigen is still unknown. No base quality information exists; no much larger clone differs at one position. This sample was included in a study of vaccination and CD4 T cells after COVID-19 (dated by TCRdb to 2022 to 2024). Broadly, across the study: Convalescent patients had a positive SARS-CoV-2 result on nasal swab PCR, and of these patients, nine had mild disease and one had severe disease. The convalescent cohort comprised six males and four females, including two Hispanic individuals, seven Caucasians, two Asians and one multiracial person. Post-COVID blood samples from convalescent patients were collected a median of 101 days after diagnosis, with a range of roughly 35 to 161 days. Control cultures used a CEFX viral epitope pool as positive control, an HIV-1 Nef peptide pool as negative control, or no peptide. Overlapping spike peptide pools from SARS-CoV-2 and from the common cold coronaviruses HCoV-NL63, HCoV-OC43 and HCoV-229E were used as culture stimuli. Post-vaccine blood samples were collected a median of about 72 days after the second vaccine dose, ranging from 14 to 241 days. Participants got two doses of the Pfizer-BioNTech BNT162b2 vaccine (n=8) or two doses of the Moderna mRNA-1273 vaccine (n=2). The spike-specific CD4+ TCR repertoire was compared before and after mRNA vaccination in over nine COVID-19 convalescent patients and a handful of infection-naive healthy vaccine recipients. General conclusions and limits of the study: Of the vaccine-specific clones in convalescent patients, 304 of 307, or nearly all, reacted only to SARS-CoV-2 spike and did not cross-react with common cold coronaviruses. Only a relatively small number of convalescent patients were included in the study, and early timepoints following natural infection were not analyzed. Although the median number of SARS-CoV-2-reactive clonotypes went up from fewer than 25 after infection to approximately 40 after vaccination, the increase was not significant. Among convalescent patients, a median about 86% of the SARS-CoV-2-reactive clones seen after vaccination appeared only after vaccination, which suggests priming specific to the vaccine.

The library was obtained by PCR. At the Johns Hopkins FTIC core, DNA from the cultured CD4+ T cells underwent TCR sequencing with the Oncomine TCR Beta short-read assay. The QIAamp micro DNA kit was used to extract genomic DNA from the cultured CD4+ T cells. Oncomine TCR Beta libraries from cultured CD4+ T cells were pooled using unique dual indexes and sequenced on an Illumina iSeq 100. The authors' analysis ran thus. Non-productive sequences were removed, and CDR3s not starting with C, not ending with F or W, or shorter than 7 amino acids were discarded. The MANAFEST web application identified antigen-specific clonotypes by comparing peptide-stimulated wells against reference wells and other culture wells. To be called positive, a clone needed an FDR below 0.05, an odds ratio above 5, and a productive frequency above 0.1% in at least two of three replicate wells. Clonotypes that were significantly expanded in both SARS-CoV-2 spike wells and at least one common cold coronavirus spike condition were defined as cross-reactive. Using R version 3.6.1, CDR3 homology was evaluated through Levenshtein distances (stringdist) along with unrooted phylogenetic trees (ape). The public sequencing data were trimmed at Q25 with fastp and processed into clonotypes with MiXCR by TCRdb, which kept only in-frame beta chains. Each record represents a unique CDR3 protein, reported with the most common genes and DNA among its rows. The V and J calls shown here were made by TCRdb, not taken from the authors' results. Recorded for this sample are approximately 16,000 distinct CDR3 sequences; roughly 60% of them occurred a single time. In total, the top ten clones hold about 7.2% of the sample.

Trimmed from V: 5 bases; trimmed from J: 0 bases; junction bases lacking a gene match: 15. CDR1 and CDR2 were assigned from the germline V gene (reference sequence) as SEHNR and FQNEAQ. There are 18 amino acids in the CDR3, from cysteine to phenylalanine inclusive. Only the CDR3 DNA is retained, 54 bases long and in frame from the first base. What this sample's treatment or condition label stands for: roughly 10-day PBMC culture with coronavirus spike peptide pools or control peptides (ViraFEST assay). To expand antigen-specific T cells with peptide pools and then pick out the expanded clonotypes through TCR sequencing, the study relied on the ViraFEST assay. The convalescent patients' positive SARS-CoV-2 PCR tests were from March to December 2020, which was before the Alpha, Beta and Delta variants emerged in the United States. PBMCs were cultured at around 2.2 million per well in IMDM supplemented with approximately 5% human AB serum and approximately 10 IU/ml IL-2, with approximately 11 ug/ml peptide pools added. On days 3 and 7, half of the culture medium was replaced with fresh IL-2-containing medium. Once the cells had been in culture for roughly 11 days, the EasySep CD4+ T cell isolation kit was used to isolate CD4+ T cells by negative selection. PBMCs were separated from whole blood using Ficoll-Paque Plus gradient centrifugation and then either used fresh or cryopreserved at -140C. In general, triplicate wells were set up for every culture condition.

This sequence uses TRBV7-9 and TRBJ2-5, with 7 bases matching TRBD2. The source is a human donor who had recovered from COVID-19. Sequences were obtained from CD4+ T cells from blood, cultured in vitro. The CDR3: CASSALGLGEGYQETQYF. The bases read TGTGCCAGCAGCGCCCTCGGGTTGGGGGAGGGATACCAAGAGACCCAGTACTTC. Full variable domain (CDR3 extended with the reference TRBV7-9 and TRBJ2-5 proteins): DTGVSQNPRHKITKRGQNVTFRCDPISEHNRLYWYRQTLGQGPEFLTYFQNEAQLEKSRLLSDRFSAERPKGSFSTLEIQRTEQGDSAMYLCASSALGLGEGYQETQYFGPGTRLLVL.